Presented here are 16 T cell receptor beta chains from one specimen sequenced in a study of blood T cell repertoires in COVID-19. Sequencing used immunoSEQ multiplex PCR; TCRdb keeps in-frame clones, though not all of them. Of 250,000 to 300,000 clones listed, approximately 88% are singletons. The sequencing input was PBMCs or T cells enriched from blood (not recorded which). These receptors were obtained from a middle-aged woman who had recovered from COVID-19.

The rearrangement links TRBV5-1 to TRBJ1-6; unclear D gene. The CDR3 has 17 residues. Between the trimmed V and J ends, which lost 1 base and 5 bases, there was a span of 16 bases. CDR1 is SGHRS and CDR2 is YFSETQ in the germline V gene. This chain's CDR3 is CASSLSRIGVDNSPLHF. CDR3 in DNA: TGCGCCAGCAGCTTGAGCCGGATCGGGGTGGATAATTCACCCCTCCACTTT.

V and J are TRBV5-1 and TRBJ2-7, with D unresolved. This CDR3 has 14 residues. Germline V gene sequence: CDR1 SGHRS, CDR2 YFSETQ. The ends were cut back, 0 bases at V and 7 bases at J, with 14 bases in the middle. The CDR3 DNA reads TGCGCCAGCAGCTTGGCCGTTACAGCTCAAGAGCAGTACTTC. Its translation: CASSLAVTAQEQYF.

The sample holds one count of this clone. The chain carries TRBV4-3 and TRBJ1-5; D might be TRBD1 (6 bases). CDR1 is LGHNA and CDR2 is YSLEER in the germline V gene. V dropped 0 bases and J dropped 2 bases, with 17 bases sitting between them. The CDR3 runs to 18 residues. The CDR3 region has the DNA TGCGCCAGCAGCCAAGAGACATGGGACCCAGGGGGCAATCAGCCCCAGCATTTT. Amino acid sequence: CASSQETWDPGGNQPQHF.

This clone came up many times. The gene calls are TRBV25-1 and TRBJ1-1; perhaps TRBD1 as D (6 bases). Germline V gene lookup returns CDR1 MGHDK and CDR2 SYGVNS. V lost 4 bases, J lost 2 bases, and 11 bases lay in between. This CDR3 spans 14 amino acids. CDR3 residues: CASSALQGNTEAFF. The CDR3 DNA is TGTGCCAGCAGTGCCCTACAGGGTAACACTGAAGCTTTCTTT.

The chain joins TRBV30 to TRBJ2-5, with 10 positions matching TRBD2. In germline, CDR1 is GTSNPN, CDR2 SVGIG (reference sequence). CDR3 length equals 16 residues. Trimming cost V 8 bases and J 2 bases; bases outside gene matches: 14. The CDR3: CARMDFRTSGQETQYF. Written as DNA, the CDR3 is TGTGCCCGAATGGACTTCCGGACTAGCGGTCAAGAGACCCAGTACTTC.

The CDR3 nucleotides are TGTGCCAGCGGCCAAGGGAGAAACTATGGCTACACCTTC. Protein product: CASGQGRNYGYTF. The J gene is TRBJ1-2, the V gene TRBV6-6; unclear D gene. Germline CDR1 reads MNHNY; CDR2 reads SVGAGI (reference sequence). The CDR3 sequence is 13 residues long. Trimming took 8 bases from V and 2 from J, leaving 12 bases between them.

This clone is a singleton in its sample. CDR3 sequence: CASSAANYGYTF. In DNA form, the CDR3 reads TGTGCCAGCAGCGCAGCTAACTATGGCTACACCTTC. The chain links TRBV9 to TRBJ1-2; D is ambiguous. The CDR3 spans 12 residues. Deletions cut 3 bases from V and 0 bases from J, with 3 bases between. Per germline, CDR1 SGDLS and CDR2 YYNGEE. Together with reference TRBV9 and TRBJ1-2, the CDR3 gives the full variable domain: DSGVTQTPKHLITATGQRVTLRCSPRSGDLSVYWYQQSLDQGLQFLIQYYNGEERAKGNILERFSAQQFPDLHSELNLSSLELGDSALYFCASSAANYGYTFGSGTRLTVV.

This rearrangement joins TRBV7-2 to TRBJ2-5; a possible D gene is TRBD2 (5 bases). Germline V lookup: CDR1 SGHTA, CDR2 FQGNSA. The CDR3 covers 15 residues. With 2 bases removed from V and 1 base from J, the gap between germline ends came to 11 bases. CDR3 in amino acids: CASSLLRASQETQYF. CDR3 nucleotide sequence: TGTGCCAGCAGCTTATTGAGGGCCTCCCAAGAGACCCAGTACTTC.

This sequence joins TRBV6-1 and TRBJ2-5; D is perhaps TRBD2 (5 bases). V was pared by 3 bases and J by 4 bases, with 9 bases between. Germline V gives CDR1 MNHNS, CDR2 SASEGT. The CDR3 has 13 residues. The CDR3 region has the DNA TGTGCCAGCAGTGATCGGGATGGAGAGACCCAGTACTTC. This gives the protein CASSDRDGETQYF.

The chain links TRBV7-2 to TRBJ1-5, with 7 bases that match TRBD1. Germline V gene lookup returns CDR1 SGHTA and CDR2 FQGNSA. Losses at the gene ends were 4 bases for V and 3 bases for J; bases not matched to a gene: 15. The CDR3 runs to 18 residues. CDR3 loop: CASSSRPPGQTYNQPQHF. DNA for the CDR3: TGTGCCAGCAGCTCTCGCCCCCCGGGACAGACTTACAATCAGCCCCAGCATTTT.

This sequence joins TRBV2 and TRBJ2-4; 10 bases line up with TRBD1. The J segment lost 8 bases and the V segment lost 4 bases, leaving 2 bases of the junction unmatched. CDR1 SNHLY and CDR2 FYNNEI come from the germline V gene. This CDR3 comprises 13 residues. CDR3 region: CASSGTGGDIQYF. DNA for the CDR3: TGTGCCAGCAGTGGGACAGGGGGTGACATTCAGTACTTC. The full variable domain, with the rest looked up from reference TRBV2 and TRBJ2-4, is EPEVTQTPSHQVTQMGQEVILRCVPISNHLYFYWYRQILGQKVEFLVSFYNNEISEKSEIFDDQFSVERPDGSNFTLKIRSTKLEDSAMYFCASSGTGGDIQYFGAGTRLSVL.

The chain couples TRBV5-1 to TRBJ2-1, with TRBD2 matching 8 bases. The V segment lost 6 bases and the J segment 2 bases; nucleotides outside the gene matches: 10. Germline V CDR1 and CDR2: SGHRS, YFSETQ. The CDR3 loop spans 16 amino acids. CDR3 loop: CASIPPSGSPYNEQFF. CDR3 bases: TGCGCCAGCATCCCCCCCAGCGGGAGTCCCTACAATGAGCAGTTCTTC.

The chain is built from TRBV6-1 and TRBJ1-5; no definite D call. The CDR3 consists of 13 residues. Germline V gives CDR1 MNHNS, CDR2 SASEGT. Between the trimmed V and J ends, which lost 2 bases and 6 bases, there was a span of 8 bases. The CDR3 nucleotides are TGTGCCAGCAGTGAATACGGTGTTCAGCCCCAGCATTTT. This translates into CASSEYGVQPQHF.

The gene calls are TRBV4-1 and TRBJ2-7, with a possible D match to TRBD2 (5 bases). Germline CDR1 MGHRA, CDR2 YSYEKL. CDR3 length: 14 residues. Trimming removed 5 bases at V and 5 bases at J, with 16 bases between. The CDR3: CASSGRGDVHEQYF. DNA for the CDR3: TGCGCCAGCAGCGGCCGGGGAGACGTCCACGAGCAGTACTTC.

The rearrangement links TRBV3-1 (or the pseudogene TRBV3-2) to TRBJ2-1; TRBD2 agrees at 7 bases. CDR1 is LGHDT and CDR2 is YNNKEL in the germline V gene (reference sequence). This CDR3 region has 17 residues. With V trimmed by 1 base and J by 8 bases, 14 bases remained unmatched. Written as DNA, the CDR3 is TGTGCCAGCAGCCAAGCCGTCTCGGGGCCGGGAGGTGATGAGCAGTTCTTC. Translating it yields CASSQAVSGPGGDEQFF.

The V gene is TRBV5-1, the J gene TRBJ2-7, with D possibly being TRBD2 (6 bases). The CDR3 has 14 residues. Trimming left V 4 bases short and J 6 bases short, with 17 bases between. CDR1 and CDR2 (germline): SGHRS, YFSETQ. DNA of the CDR3: TGCGCCAGCAGCGCCCGGGACCTAGCGTCCGAGCAGTACTTC. It encodes CASSARDLASEQYF.